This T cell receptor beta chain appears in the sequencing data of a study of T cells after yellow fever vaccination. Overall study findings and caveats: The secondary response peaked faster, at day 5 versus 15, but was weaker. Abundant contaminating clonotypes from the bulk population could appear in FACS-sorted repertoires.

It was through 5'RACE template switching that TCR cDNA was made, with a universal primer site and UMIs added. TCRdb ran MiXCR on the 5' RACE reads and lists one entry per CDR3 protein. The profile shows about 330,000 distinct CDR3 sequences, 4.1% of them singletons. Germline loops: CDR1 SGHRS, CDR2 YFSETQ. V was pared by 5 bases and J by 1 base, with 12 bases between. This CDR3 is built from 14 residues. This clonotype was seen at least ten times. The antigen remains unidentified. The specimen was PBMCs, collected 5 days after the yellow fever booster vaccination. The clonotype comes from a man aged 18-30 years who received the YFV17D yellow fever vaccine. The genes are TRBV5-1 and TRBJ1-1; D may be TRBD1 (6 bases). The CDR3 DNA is TGCGCCAGCAGGATACAGGGAACGAACACTGAAGCTTTCTTT. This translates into CASRIQGTNTEAFF.